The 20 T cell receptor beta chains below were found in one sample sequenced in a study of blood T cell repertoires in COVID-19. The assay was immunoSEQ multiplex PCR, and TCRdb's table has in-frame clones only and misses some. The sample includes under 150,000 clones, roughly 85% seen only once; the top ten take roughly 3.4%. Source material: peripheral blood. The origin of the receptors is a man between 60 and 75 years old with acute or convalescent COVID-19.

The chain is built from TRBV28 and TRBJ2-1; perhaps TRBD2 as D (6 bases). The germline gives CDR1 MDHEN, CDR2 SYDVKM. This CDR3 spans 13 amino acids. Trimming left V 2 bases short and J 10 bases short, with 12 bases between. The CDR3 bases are TGTGCCAGCAGTTTAGGGCTGGCGGGAGAGCAGTTCTTC. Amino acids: CASSLGLAGEQFF. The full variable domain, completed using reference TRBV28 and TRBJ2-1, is DVKVTQSSRYLVKRTGEKVFLECVQDMDHENMFWYRQDPGLGLRLIYFSYDVKMKEKGDIPEGYSVSREKKERFSLILESASTNQTSMYLCASSLGLAGEQFFGPGTRLTVL.

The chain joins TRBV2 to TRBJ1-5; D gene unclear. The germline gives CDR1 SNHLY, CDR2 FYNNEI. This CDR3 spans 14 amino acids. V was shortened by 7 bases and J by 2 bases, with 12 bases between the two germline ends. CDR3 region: CASTARGGNQPQHF. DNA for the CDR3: TGTGCCAGCACCGCGCGGGGAGGCAATCAGCCCCAGCATTTT.

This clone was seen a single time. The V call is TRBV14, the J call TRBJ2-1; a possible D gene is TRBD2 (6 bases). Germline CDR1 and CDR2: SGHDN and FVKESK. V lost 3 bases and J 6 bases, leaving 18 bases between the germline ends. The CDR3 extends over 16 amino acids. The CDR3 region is CASSQAGLTTTNEQFF. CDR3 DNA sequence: TGTGCCAGCAGCCAGGCGGGACTCACCACAACCAATGAGCAGTTCTTC.

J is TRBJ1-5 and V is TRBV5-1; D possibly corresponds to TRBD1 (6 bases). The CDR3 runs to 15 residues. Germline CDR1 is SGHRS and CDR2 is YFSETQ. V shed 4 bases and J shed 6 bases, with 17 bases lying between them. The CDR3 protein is CASSPTGIVGQPQHF. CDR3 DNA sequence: TGCGCCAGCAGCCCCACAGGGATTGTTGGTCAGCCCCAGCATTTT.

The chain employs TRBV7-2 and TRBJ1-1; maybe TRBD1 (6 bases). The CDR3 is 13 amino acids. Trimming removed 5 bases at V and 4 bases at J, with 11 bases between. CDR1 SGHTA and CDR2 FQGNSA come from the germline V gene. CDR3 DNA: TGTGCCAGCAGCCGGGACATTCTCACTGAAGCTTTCTTT. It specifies CASSRDILTEAFF.

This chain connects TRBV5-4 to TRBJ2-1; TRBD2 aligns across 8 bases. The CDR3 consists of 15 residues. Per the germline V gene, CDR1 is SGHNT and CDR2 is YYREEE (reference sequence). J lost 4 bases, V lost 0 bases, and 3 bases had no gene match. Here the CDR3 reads CASSLDQREYNEQFF. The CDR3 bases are TGTGCCAGCAGCTTGGATCAGCGGGAGTACAATGAGCAGTTCTTC.

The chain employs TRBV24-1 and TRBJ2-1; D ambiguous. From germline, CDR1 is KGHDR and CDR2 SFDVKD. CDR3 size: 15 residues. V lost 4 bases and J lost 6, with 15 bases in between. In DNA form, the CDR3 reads TGTGCCACCAGTGACCCTGTGGCTCCTGGCAATGAGCAGTTCTTC. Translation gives CATSDPVAPGNEQFF.

CDR3 protein: CASSLGGVETQYF. The CDR3 region has the DNA TGTGCCAGCAGCTTAGGGGGAGTTGAGACCCAGTACTTC. The chain couples TRBV7-2 to TRBJ2-5; a possible D gene is TRBD2 (5 bases). V was pared by 1 base and J by 5 bases, with 8 bases between. The CDR3 consists of 13 residues. CDR1 SGHTA and CDR2 FQGNSA come from the germline V gene.

The CDR3 loop reads CAWSKGDRASNTEAFF. For the CDR3, the DNA is TGTGCCTGGAGCAAAGGAGACAGGGCTTCGAACACTGAAGCTTTCTTT. The chain is built from TRBV30 and TRBJ1-1, with 7 nucleotides matching TRBD1. This CDR3 comprises 16 residues. Germline V gives CDR1 GTSNPN, CDR2 SVGIG (reference sequence). The V gene end was trimmed by 3 bases and the J gene end by 1 base; junction bases not matched to a gene: 11.

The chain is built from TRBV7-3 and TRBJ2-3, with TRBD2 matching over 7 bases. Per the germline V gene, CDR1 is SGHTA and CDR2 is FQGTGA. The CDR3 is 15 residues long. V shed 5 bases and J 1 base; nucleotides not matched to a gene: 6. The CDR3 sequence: CASSLQAGGTDTQYF. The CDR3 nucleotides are TGTGCCAGCAGCCTTCAGGCGGGGGGCACAGATACGCAGTATTTT.

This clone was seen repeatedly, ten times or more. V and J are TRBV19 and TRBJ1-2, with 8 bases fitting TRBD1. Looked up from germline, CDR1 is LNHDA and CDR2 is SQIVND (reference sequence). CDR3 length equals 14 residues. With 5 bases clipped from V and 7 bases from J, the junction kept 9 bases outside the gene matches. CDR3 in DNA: TGTGCCAGTAGTGCCCAGGGGGCGAATATTGGCTACACCTTC. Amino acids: CASSAQGANIGYTF.

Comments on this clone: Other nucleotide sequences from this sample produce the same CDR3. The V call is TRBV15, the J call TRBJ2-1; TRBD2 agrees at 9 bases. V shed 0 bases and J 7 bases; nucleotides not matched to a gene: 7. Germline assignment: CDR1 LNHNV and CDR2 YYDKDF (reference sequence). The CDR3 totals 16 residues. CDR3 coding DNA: TGTGCCACCAGCAGAGACGTGGGACTAGCAGGAAATGAGCAGTTCTTC. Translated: CATSRDVGLAGNEQFF.

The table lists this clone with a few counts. The DNA of the CDR3 is TGCGCCAGCAGTTACTACCGGGACAGCAGTCGGGAAAAACTGTTTTTT. This translates into CASSYYRDSSREKLFF. V usage is TRBV10-1 and J usage is TRBJ1-4, with TRBD1 matching 7 bases. V lost 5 bases, J lost 8 bases, and 14 bases stayed unmatched. The germline V gene has CDR1 WNHNN and CDR2 SYGVQD (reference sequence). This CDR3 is built from 16 residues.

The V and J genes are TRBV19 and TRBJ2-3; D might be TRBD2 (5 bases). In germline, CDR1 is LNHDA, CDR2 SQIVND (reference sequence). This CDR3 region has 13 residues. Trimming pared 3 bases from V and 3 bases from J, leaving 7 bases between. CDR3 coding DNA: TGTGCCAGTAGTATGTCGGGGACAGATACGCAGTATTTT. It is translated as CASSMSGTDTQYF.

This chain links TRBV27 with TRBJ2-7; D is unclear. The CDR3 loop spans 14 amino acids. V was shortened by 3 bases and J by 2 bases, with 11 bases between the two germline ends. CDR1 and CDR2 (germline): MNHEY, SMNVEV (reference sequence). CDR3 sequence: CASSFTQATYEQYF. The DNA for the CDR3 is TGTGCCAGCAGTTTCACGCAGGCGACCTACGAGCAGTACTTC.

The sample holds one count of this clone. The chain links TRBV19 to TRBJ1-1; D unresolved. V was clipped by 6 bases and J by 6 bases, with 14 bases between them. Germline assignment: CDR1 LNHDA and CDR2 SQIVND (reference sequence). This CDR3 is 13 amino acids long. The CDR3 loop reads CASSPRREAEAFF. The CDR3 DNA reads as TGTGCCAGTAGCCCCCGGCGGGAGGCTGAAGCTTTCTTT. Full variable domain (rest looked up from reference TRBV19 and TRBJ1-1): DGGITQSPKYLFRKEGQNVTLSCEQNLNHDAMYWYRQDPGQGLRLIYYSQIVNDFQKGDIAEGYSVSREKKESFPLTVTSAQKNPTAFYLCASSPRREAEAFFGQGTRLTVV.

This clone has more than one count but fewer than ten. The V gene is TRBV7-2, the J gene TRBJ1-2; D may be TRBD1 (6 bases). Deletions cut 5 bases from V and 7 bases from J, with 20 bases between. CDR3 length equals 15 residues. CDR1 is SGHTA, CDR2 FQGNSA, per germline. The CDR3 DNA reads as TGTGCCAGCAGCCCAGCTACAGGGAGGGTAGGTGGCTACACCTTC. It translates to CASSPATGRVGGYTF.

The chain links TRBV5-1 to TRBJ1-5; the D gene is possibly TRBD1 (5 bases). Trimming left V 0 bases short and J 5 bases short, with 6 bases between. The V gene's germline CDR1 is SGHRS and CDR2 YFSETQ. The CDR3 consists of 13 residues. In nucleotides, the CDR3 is TGCGCCAGCAGCTTGGTAGGGGATCAGCCCCAGCATTTT. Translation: CASSLVGDQPQHF.

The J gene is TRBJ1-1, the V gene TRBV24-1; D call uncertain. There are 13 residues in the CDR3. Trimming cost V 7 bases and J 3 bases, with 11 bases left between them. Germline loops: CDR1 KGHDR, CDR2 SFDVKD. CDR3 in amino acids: CATRSRRDTEAFF. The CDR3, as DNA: TGTGCCACCAGGTCCAGGCGGGACACTGAAGCTTTCTTT.

The CDR3 region has the DNA TGCGCCAGCAGCCAATTAACAAGGGGTGAGACCCAGTACTTC. Its translation is CASSQLTRGETQYF. The genes are TRBV4-1 and TRBJ2-5, with D maybe TRBD1 (5 bases). Germline lookup yields CDR1 MGHRA and CDR2 YSYEKL. This CDR3 has 14 residues. Trimming took 2 bases from V and 5 from J, leaving 12 bases between them.